This T cell receptor beta chain is from a study of control samples from healthy donors and cancer patients. Germline CDR1 SNHLY, CDR2 FYNNEI. Trimming pared 7 bases from V and 5 bases from J, leaving 14 bases between. The CDR3 contains 13 residues. Method: immunoSEQ multiplex PCR; TCRdb's copy keeps in-frame clones and lacks some. The sample includes some 13,000 clones, roughly three quarters of them seen just once. Source material: formalin-fixed, paraffin-embedded tissue. The chain recombines TRBV2 with TRBJ1-2; a possible D gene is TRBD1 (6 bases). The sequence was collected from a male donor with melanoma. The CDR3 here is CASTSGVGYGYTF. The CDR3 DNA is TGTGCCAGCACATCAGGGGTAGGATATGGCTACACCTTC.